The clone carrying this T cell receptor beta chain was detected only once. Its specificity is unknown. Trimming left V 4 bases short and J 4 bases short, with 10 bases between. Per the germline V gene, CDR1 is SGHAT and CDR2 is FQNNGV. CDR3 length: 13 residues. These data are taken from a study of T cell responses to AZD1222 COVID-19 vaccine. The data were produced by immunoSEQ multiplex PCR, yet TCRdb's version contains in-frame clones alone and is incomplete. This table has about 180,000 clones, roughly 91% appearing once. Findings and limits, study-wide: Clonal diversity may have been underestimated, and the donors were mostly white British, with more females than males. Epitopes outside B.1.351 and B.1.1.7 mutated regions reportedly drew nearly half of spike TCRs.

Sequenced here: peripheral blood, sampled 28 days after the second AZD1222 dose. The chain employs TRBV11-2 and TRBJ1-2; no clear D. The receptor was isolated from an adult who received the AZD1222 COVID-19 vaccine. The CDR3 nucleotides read TGTGCCAGCAGCTCAGGACTGATCTATGGCTACACCTTC. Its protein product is CASSSGLIYGYTF.